One and the same sample provided the 24 T cell receptor beta chains below, sequenced in a study of Ad26.COV2.S vaccination and SARS-CoV-2 variants. Assay used: immunoSEQ multiplex PCR; TCRdb lists only in-frame clones, some missing. The table includes roughly 300,000 clones, approximately 90% detected once. Treatment meaning: over 15 received Ad26.COV2.S at low or high dose, single or two shots; 5 received placebo; per-sample allocation not given. Sample collection was performed on day 63 after the first vaccine or placebo injection. The sample in question was peripheral blood, obtained in a trial of Ad26.COV2.S vaccine versus placebo. All receptors derive from a person aged 18-60 years who received the Ad26.COV2.S COVID-19 vaccine or a placebo.

This clone showed up just once. The chain is built from TRBV7-8 and TRBJ2-3; 9 nucleotides match TRBD2. The CDR3 extends over 17 amino acids. CDR1 is SGHVS and CDR2 is FQNEAQ in the germline V gene. V shed 4 bases and J 5 bases; nucleotides not matched to a gene: 13. The CDR3 sequence is CASSSTSGPEAGDTQYF. CDR3 bases: TGTGCCAGCAGCTCGACTAGCGGCCCCGAAGCCGGAGATACGCAGTATTTT.

The chain carries TRBV20-1 and TRBJ2-3; possible D gene TRBD2, 5 bases. This CDR3 spans 11 amino acids. V shed 0 bases and J shed 11 bases, with 9 bases lying between them. Germline loops: CDR1 DFQATT, CDR2 SNEGSKA (reference sequence). CDR3 sequence (DNA): TGCAGTGCTAGAGAGAGGGAACTGCAGTATTTT. Translating gives CSARERELQYF.

The chain joins TRBV7-2 to TRBJ1-1; D remains ambiguous. The CDR3 sequence is 13 residues long. Germline lookup yields CDR1 SGHTA and CDR2 FQGNSA. The V and J ends lost 5 bases and 6 bases respectively, with 13 bases between them. The CDR3 DNA sequence: TGTGCCAGCAGCCGGGCAGCCGCGGCTGAAGCTTTCTTT. Protein: CASSRAAAAEAFF.

This chain connects TRBV19 to TRBJ2-5; 10 bases match TRBD1. The CDR3 extends over 16 amino acids. CDR1 is LNHDA, CDR2 SQIVND, per germline (reference sequence). V lost 1 base, J lost 4 bases, and 6 bases stayed unmatched. CDR3 DNA sequence: TGTGCCAGTAGTATAGGAACCGGGACAGGGGTAGAGACCCAGTACTTC. Protein product: CASSIGTGTGVETQYF. Supplemented by reference TRBV19 and TRBJ2-5, the full variable domain reads DGGITQSPKYLFRKEGQNVTLSCEQNLNHDAMYWYRQDPGQGLRLIYYSQIVNDFQKGDIAEGYSVSREKKESFPLTVTSAQKNPTAFYLCASSIGTGTGVETQYFGPGTRLLVL.

The chain is built from TRBV13 and TRBJ1-2; 7 bases line up with TRBD1. V lost 5 bases and J lost 4; bases outside the gene matches: 4. Looked up from germline, CDR1 is PRHDT and CDR2 is FYEKMQ (reference sequence). The CDR3 covers 13 residues. This CDR3 is CASSARGSYGYTF. CDR3 nucleotides: TGTGCCAGCAGCGCCAGGGGGTCCTATGGCTACACCTTC.

This sequence joins TRBV24-1 and TRBJ2-2; a weak D match, TRBD1 (5 bases). The V end lost 4 bases, the J end lost 5 bases, and 10 bases lay between the germline ends. The CDR3 spans 14 residues. Germline V gene data show CDR1 as KGHDR and CDR2 as SFDVKD. The CDR3 bases are TGTGCCACCAGTGACAGGGATGTGACCGGGGAGCTGTTTTTT. This sequence encodes CATSDRDVTGELFF.

The rearrangement uses TRBV7-8 and TRBJ2-7; TRBD2 matches 7 bases. V gave up 3 bases and J gave up 2 bases; unmatched junction bases: 7. There are 15 residues in the CDR3. From germline, CDR1 is SGHVS and CDR2 FQNEAQ. CDR3 region: CASSFKEGGTYEQYF. CDR3 nucleotides: TGTGCCAGCAGCTTTAAAGAGGGAGGGACCTACGAGCAGTACTTC. The full variable domain, its missing parts supplied by reference TRBV7-8 and TRBJ2-7, is GAGVSQSPRYKVAKRGQDVALRCDPISGHVSLFWYQQALGQGPEFLTYFQNEAQLDKSGLPSDRFFAERPEGSVSTLKIQRTQQEDSAVYLCASSFKEGGTYEQYFGPGTRLTVT.

This chain links TRBV9 with TRBJ2-3, with a possible D match to TRBD1 (6 bases). Trimming cost V 4 bases and J 6 bases, with 18 bases left between them. CDR3 length: 15 residues. CDR1 is SGDLS and CDR2 is YYNGEE in the germline V gene. Here the CDR3 DNA reads TGTGCCAGCAGCAGACAGGTATTGGGCCACGATACGCAGTATTTT. It codes for CASSRQVLGHDTQYF. The full variable domain, completed using reference TRBV9 and TRBJ2-3, is DSGVTQTPKHLITATGQRVTLRCSPRSGDLSVYWYQQSLDQGLQFLIQYYNGEERAKGNILERFSAQQFPDLHSELNLSSLELGDSALYFCASSRQVLGHDTQYFGPGTRLTVL.

The genes are TRBV10-2 and TRBJ2-7; possible D gene TRBD1, 8 bases. Germline V CDR1 and CDR2: WSHSY, SAAADI. V was pared by 1 base and J by 6 bases, with 16 bases between. The CDR3 has 15 amino acids. Here the CDR3 DNA reads TGCGCCAGCAGTGAGTATCCAGGGGGCGGGGGCGAGCAGTACTTC. Translating gives CASSEYPGGGGEQYF.

On this clone: An end of the junction differs from the germline gene, which may be a read error. This rearrangement joins TRBV11-2 to TRBJ2-7; 9 bases agree with TRBD2. CDR3 length: 14 residues. The V gene's germline CDR1 is SGHAT and CDR2 FQNNGV. The CDR3 nucleotides are TGTGCCAGCAGCTCCGGACTAGCGTCCTTCGAGCAGTACTTC. This translates into CASSSGLASFEQYF. The full variable domain, completed using reference TRBV11-2 and TRBJ2-7, is EAGVAQSPRYKIIEKRQSVAFWCNPISGHATLYWYQQILGQGPKLLIQFQNNGVVDDSQLPKDRFSAERLKGVDSTLKIQPAKLEDSAVYLCASSSGLASFEQYFGPGTRLTVT.

V is TRBV7-9 and J is TRBJ2-2, with TRBD1 matching over 7 bases. The germline V gene encodes CDR1 SEHNR and CDR2 FQNEAQ (reference sequence). This CDR3 spans 14 amino acids. J gave up 4 bases and V 7 bases, and 6 bases lay outside the gene matches. CDR3 bases: TGTGCCAGCACCTTCAGACAGGGCACCGGGGAGCTGTTTTTT. The encoded protein is CASTFRQGTGELFF.

The gene calls are TRBV3-1 (or the pseudogene TRBV3-2) and TRBJ2-3; perhaps D is TRBD1 or TRBD2 (5 bases each). Germline V lookup: CDR1 LGHDT, CDR2 YNNKEL (reference sequence). The CDR3 covers 14 residues. V gave up 1 base and J gave up 6 bases, with 11 bases separating them. In DNA form, the CDR3 reads TGTGCCAGCAGCCAAGTAGGGACCAGGGATACGCAGTATTTT. Translation gives CASSQVGTRDTQYF.

The chain has TRBV7-2 and TRBJ2-1; 8 bases fit TRBD2. Germline V gene lookup returns CDR1 SGHTA and CDR2 FQGNSA. This CDR3 has 15 residues. The V gene end was trimmed by 2 bases and the J gene end by 4 bases; junction bases not matched to a gene: 4. The CDR3 is CASSLNGRVYNEQFF. CDR3 coding DNA: TGTGCCAGCAGCTTAAACGGGAGGGTGTACAATGAGCAGTTCTTC.

The chain employs TRBV2 and TRBJ1-1; weak D call: TRBD1 (6 bases). The ends were cut back, 5 bases at V and 0 bases at J, with 10 bases in the middle. Germline CDR1 reads SNHLY; CDR2 reads FYNNEI. There are 14 residues in the CDR3. CDR3 sequence reads: CASSREGVNTEAFF. CDR3 DNA sequence: TGTGCCAGCAGTAGAGAGGGGGTGAACACTGAAGCTTTCTTT.

V gene TRBV11-2 combines with J gene TRBJ1-1; 8 positions agree with TRBD1. The germline gives CDR1 SGHAT, CDR2 FQNNGV. V gave up 5 bases and J gave up 4 bases; unmatched junction bases: 6. The CDR3 is 14 residues long. The CDR3, as DNA: TGTGCCAGCAGCCGCTTCACAGGGGGCACTGAAGCTTTCTTT. Protein sequence: CASSRFTGGTEAFF.

This chain connects TRBV3-1 (or the pseudogene TRBV3-2) to TRBJ1-3, with TRBD1 as a possible D gene (6 bases). V gave up 0 bases and J gave up 2 bases, with 8 bases separating them. The CDR3 totals 15 residues. Germline V gives CDR1 LGHDT, CDR2 YNNKEL (reference sequence). The CDR3 is CASSQEGGPGNTIYF. The CDR3 DNA sequence: TGTGCCAGCAGCCAAGAAGGGGGGCCTGGAAACACCATATATTTT.

This chain links TRBV9 with TRBJ2-3; possibly TRBD1 or TRBD2 for D (6 bases each). With 0 bases removed from V and 0 bases from J, the gap between germline ends came to 11 bases. CDR1 SGDLS and CDR2 YYNGEE come from the germline V gene. CDR3 size: 16 residues. CDR3 sequence reads: CASSVAGAGSTDTQYF. The CDR3 region has the DNA TGTGCCAGCAGCGTAGCGGGGGCGGGGAGCACAGATACGCAGTATTTT.

The CDR3 nucleotides read TGCGCCAGCACCGACGACCTTGCACCACAAGAGACCCAGTACTTC. Amino acid sequence: CASTDDLAPQETQYF. The J gene is TRBJ2-5, the V gene TRBV5-1; D is unclear. The CDR3 extends over 15 amino acids. Trimming stripped 6 bases from V and 2 bases from J, with 17 bases between. In germline, CDR1 is SGHRS, CDR2 YFSETQ.

The chain carries TRBV2 and TRBJ2-7; 9 bases fit TRBD1. The germline V gene has CDR1 SNHLY and CDR2 FYNNEI. V trimming: 5 bases; J trimming: 1 base; junction bases outside the gene matches: 6. The length of the CDR3 is 15 residues. CDR3: CASSLTGGGSYEQYF. CDR3 sequence (DNA): TGTGCCAGCAGTTTGACAGGGGGGGGATCCTACGAGCAGTACTTC. Using reference TRBV2 and TRBJ2-7 for the parts outside the CDR3, the full variable domain is EPEVTQTPSHQVTQMGQEVILRCVPISNHLYFYWYRQILGQKVEFLVSFYNNEISEKSEIFDDQFSVERPDGSNFTLKIRSTKLEDSAMYFCASSLTGGGSYEQYFGPGTRLTVT.

This sequence joins TRBV11-2 and TRBJ2-1, with 8 bases that match TRBD2. This CDR3 region has 15 residues. V trimming: 1 base; J trimming: 8 bases; junction bases outside the gene matches: 7. Germline CDR1 SGHAT, CDR2 FQNNGV. In DNA, the CDR3 is TGTGCCAGCAGCTTAGTAGGCGGGAGGATTGATGAGCAGTTCTTC. Residues: CASSLVGGRIDEQFF.

The chain has TRBV9 and TRBJ2-1; 9 bases match TRBD2. CDR3 length: 15 amino acids. Trimming cost V 0 bases and J 5 bases; bases outside gene matches: 3. Per germline, CDR1 SGDLS and CDR2 YYNGEE. The DNA of the CDR3 is TGTGCCAGCAGCGTAGACCTAGCGGGGAACAATGAGCAGTTCTTC. Amino acid sequence: CASSVDLAGNNEQFF.

The chain uses TRBV3-1 (or the pseudogene TRBV3-2) and TRBJ2-2; TRBD2 matches 10 bases. The CDR3 totals 17 residues. The V and J ends lost 4 bases and 3 bases, in that order; junction bases with no gene match: 8. In germline, CDR1 is LGHDT, CDR2 YNNKEL (reference sequence). The CDR3 here is CASSPLAGKNHTGELFF. The CDR3 DNA follows: TGTGCCAGCAGCCCACTAGCGGGGAAAAATCACACCGGGGAGCTGTTTTTT.

The chain joins TRBV28 to TRBJ2-2; D unresolved. The germline CDR1 and CDR2 sequences are MDHEN and SYDVKM. The CDR3 consists of 12 residues. The germline V and J ends were trimmed by 5 bases and 5 bases, with 6 bases remaining between them. CDR3 sequence reads: CASSAGTGELFF. The CDR3 DNA sequence: TGTGCCAGCAGTGCAGGTACCGGGGAGCTGTTTTTT. Combining the CDR3 with reference TRBV28 and TRBJ2-2 gives the whole variable domain DVKVTQSSRYLVKRTGEKVFLECVQDMDHENMFWYRQDPGLGLRLIYFSYDVKMKEKGDIPEGYSVSREKKERFSLILESASTNQTSMYLCASSAGTGELFFGEGSRLTVL.

This clone was observed a single time. This sequence joins TRBV4-1 and TRBJ2-4; D remains unclear. The V end was cut by 4 bases, the J end by 2 bases, with 9 bases between. This CDR3 has 14 amino acids. Germline-derived CDR1 and CDR2 are MGHRA and YSYEKL. CDR3 DNA sequence: TGCGCCAGCAGCCCGAGAGAGTCCAAAAACATTCAGTACTTC. Its protein is CASSPRESKNIQYF.